The next 22 T cell receptor beta chains were all read from a single sample in a study of blood T cell repertoires in COVID-19. Sequencing was performed with immunoSEQ multiplex PCR; in TCRdb, only in-frame clones are kept and a portion is missing. This table holds 140,000 or so clones, more than 85% found once. Input material: peripheral blood. The receptors were sampled from a human donor in a cohort sampled during active COVID-19.

This clone was counted a single time. Mismatch with germline at one junction end may stem from a read error. This CDR3 is CASSLAGGVETQYF. The CDR3 DNA is TGTGCCAGCAGCCTAGCCGGAGGGGTCGAGACCCAGTACTTC. The rearrangement joins TRBV11-1 to TRBJ2-5; a possible D gene is TRBD2 (6 bases). The CDR3 runs 14 residues. The germline V gene has CDR1 SGHAT and CDR2 FQDESV (reference sequence).

This chain links TRBV27 with TRBJ1-2; tentative D call: TRBD1 (5 bases). Germline CDR1 is MNHEY and CDR2 is SMNVEV (reference sequence). The CDR3 consists of 15 residues. The V end was cut by 0 bases, the J end by 0 bases, with 8 bases between. For the CDR3, the DNA is TGTGCCAGCAGTTTATCGCCAGGGTCTAACTATGGCTACACCTTC. Amino acids: CASSLSPGSNYGYTF.

The chain links TRBV5-6 to TRBJ2-2; 9 bases align to TRBD2. With 0 bases clipped from V and 0 bases from J, the junction kept 3 bases outside the gene matches. The CDR3 loop spans 17 amino acids. From germline, CDR1 is SGHDT and CDR2 YYEEEE. The CDR3 nucleotides are TGTGCCAGCAGCTTGGATATAGCGGGGGCGAACACCGGGGAGCTGTTTTTT. This encodes CASSLDIAGANTGELFF. The whole variable domain, filled in from reference TRBV5-6 and TRBJ2-2, reads DAGVTQSPTHLIKTRGQQVTLRCSPKSGHDTVSWYQQALGQGPQFIFQYYEEEERQRGNFPDRFSGHQFPNYSSELNVNALLLGDSALYLCASSLDIAGANTGELFFGEGSRLTVL.

The V call is TRBV9, the J call TRBJ2-3; 9 positions agree with TRBD2. Germline V CDR1 and CDR2: SGDLS, YYNGEE. The CDR3 spans 14 residues. V dropped 7 bases and J dropped 4; count of bases not matched to a gene: 7. The CDR3 here is CASVAGGRSDTQYF. The CDR3 nucleotides are TGTGCCAGCGTCGCGGGGGGGCGCTCAGATACGCAGTATTTT.

V and J are TRBV15 and TRBJ2-7; 7 nucleotides match TRBD2. V shed 1 base and J 1 base; nucleotides not matched to a gene: 7. Germline V lookup: CDR1 LNHNV, CDR2 YYDKDF (reference sequence). CDR3 length equals 16 residues. This CDR3 reads CATSRARGGYSYEQYF. The CDR3 DNA follows: TGTGCCACCAGCAGAGCTCGGGGAGGGTATTCCTACGAGCAGTACTTC.

The V gene is TRBV5-1, the J gene TRBJ2-3; the match to TRBD2 covers 10 bases. J gave up 6 bases and V 3 bases, and 4 bases lay outside the gene matches. CDR1 and CDR2 (germline): SGHRS, YFSETQ. The CDR3 is made up of 14 amino acids. The CDR3 region has the DNA TGCGCCAGCAGCTCCGGGACTAGCGACGATACGCAGTATTTT. It specifies CASSSGTSDDTQYF. Full variable domain (rest looked up from reference TRBV5-1 and TRBJ2-3): KAGVTQTPRYLIKTRGQQVTLSCSPISGHRSVSWYQQTPGQGLQFLFEYFSETQRNKGNFPGRFSGRQFSNSRSEMNVSTLELGDSALYLCASSSGTSDDTQYFGPGTRLTVL.

A single count supports this clone. The same CDR3 is also encoded by other DNA sequences in this sample. V usage is TRBV5-1 and J usage is TRBJ2-5; 10 nucleotides line up with TRBD2. Trimming removed 1 base from V and 1 base from J; junction bases left unmatched: 1. From germline, CDR1 is SGHRS and CDR2 YFSETQ. This CDR3 comprises 15 residues. The CDR3, as DNA: TGCGCCAGCAGCTTGTTAGCGGGGGGCCAAGAGACCCAGTACTTC. Its translation: CASSLLAGGQETQYF.

The chain uses TRBV7-3 and TRBJ2-3; D gene uncertain. There are 16 residues in the CDR3. Germline V gene data show CDR1 as SGHTA and CDR2 as FQGTGA. Trimming pared 5 bases from V and 7 bases from J, leaving 22 bases between. The CDR3 nucleotides are TGTGCCAGCAGCCCAGAGGTAGCCTCAGTAAGGAATACGCAGTATTTT. Residues: CASSPEVASVRNTQYF.

The chain has TRBV10-1 and TRBJ2-7, with 11 bases matching TRBD2. Trimming at V came to 5 bases and at J to 6 bases, leaving 6 bases not matched to a gene. Germline CDR1 reads WNHNN; CDR2 reads SYGVQD (reference sequence). This CDR3 is built from 14 residues. CDR3 in amino acids: CASSSLAGGAEQYF. The CDR3 coding sequence is TGCGCCAGCAGTAGCCTAGCGGGGGGCGCCGAGCAGTACTTC.

The rearrangement joins TRBV30 to TRBJ2-5; D could derive from TRBD1 or TRBD2 (5 bases each). The CDR3 runs 13 residues. Germline V CDR1 and CDR2: GTSNPN, SVGIG (reference sequence). V lost 7 bases and J 4 bases, leaving 16 bases between the germline ends. The CDR3 coding sequence is TGTGCCTTGGGACGGGGTTCCAGAGAGACCCAGTACTTC. Protein: CALGRGSRETQYF. The variable domain in full, with the rest retrieved from reference TRBV30 and TRBJ2-5, is SQTIHQWPATLVQPVGSPLSLECTVEGTSNPNLYWYRQAAGRGLQLLFYSVGIGQISSEVPQNLSASRPQDRQFILSSKKLLLSDSGFYLCALGRGSRETQYFGPGTRLLVL.

The chain links TRBV30 to TRBJ2-5, with TRBD2 as a possible D gene (6 bases). The CDR3 totals 14 residues. Germline assignment: CDR1 GTSNPN and CDR2 SVGIG (reference sequence). V was cut by 2 bases and J by 5 bases, with 15 bases left in between. CDR3 bases: TGTGCCTGGAGTAACCAGGGACTGATTGAGACCCAGTACTTC. Protein sequence: CAWSNQGLIETQYF.

The chain employs TRBV14 and TRBJ1-2; 11 bases are a match to TRBD1. V gave up 3 bases and J gave up 2 bases; unmatched junction bases: 5. CDR3 length equals 16 residues. The V gene's germline CDR1 is SGHDN and CDR2 FVKESK. This CDR3 is CASSHLGQGENYGYTF. The CDR3 DNA sequence: TGTGCCAGCAGCCACCTGGGACAGGGGGAGAACTATGGCTACACCTTC.

This clone was seen only a few times. Written as DNA, the CDR3 is TGTGCCAGCAGCTCCCGGTGGACAGGACAGTTCTTC. Translating gives CASSSRWTGQFF. The chain has TRBV7-9 and TRBJ2-1; 7 nucleotides match TRBD1. V trimming: 4 bases; J trimming: 13 bases; junction bases outside the gene matches: 7. CDR3 length equals 12 residues. The germline CDR1 and CDR2 sequences are SEHNR and FQNEAQ (reference sequence).

This clone was recorded only once. The chain is built from TRBV6-5 and TRBJ2-1, with D perhaps matching TRBD2 (6 bases). Germline V gives CDR1 MNHEY, CDR2 SVGAGI. Trimming pared 5 bases from V and 3 bases from J, leaving 14 bases between. This CDR3 comprises 15 residues. CDR3: CASSLGGHNYNEQFF. CDR3 in DNA: TGTGCCAGCAGTCTGGGAGGACACAACTACAATGAGCAGTTCTTC.

This clone was picked up one time. V usage is TRBV2 and J usage is TRBJ1-4, with D uncertain. V lost 6 bases to trimming and J lost 0 bases, with 11 bases between them. Germline V gene lookup returns CDR1 SNHLY and CDR2 FYNNEI. The CDR3 has 15 residues. The CDR3 protein is CASRKQPTTNEKLFF. CDR3 bases: TGTGCCAGCAGGAAACAGCCCACAACTAATGAAAAACTGTTTTTT.

V is TRBV28 and J is TRBJ2-7; 7 bases map to TRBD2. The CDR3 spans 13 residues. Germline V gives CDR1 MDHEN, CDR2 SYDVKM. The V segment lost 7 bases and the J segment 2 bases; nucleotides outside the gene matches: 5. The CDR3 loop reads CASTWGGPYEQYF. CDR3 nucleotides: TGTGCCAGCACCTGGGGGGGACCCTACGAGCAGTACTTC. The whole variable domain, remainder taken from reference TRBV28 and TRBJ2-7, is DVKVTQSSRYLVKRTGEKVFLECVQDMDHENMFWYRQDPGLGLRLIYFSYDVKMKEKGDIPEGYSVSREKKERFSLILESASTNQTSMYLCASTWGGPYEQYFGPGTRLTVT.

V is TRBV7-9 and J is TRBJ2-7, with TRBD1 matching 9 bases. V was pared by 4 bases and J by 2 bases, with 0 bases of the junction left unmatched. Germline loops: CDR1 SEHNR, CDR2 FQNEAQ (reference sequence). CDR3 length: 13 amino acids. The CDR3 sequence is CASSWDRAYEQYF. In DNA form, the CDR3 reads TGTGCCAGCAGCTGGGACAGGGCCTACGAGCAGTACTTC.

This clone was counted between two and nine times. The chain combines TRBV6-1 with TRBJ1-1; D not certain. Germline V lookup: CDR1 MNHNS, CDR2 SASEGT. The CDR3 sequence is 13 residues long. Trimming removed 2 bases from V and 1 base from J, with 5 bases in between. CDR3: CASSETRNTEAFF. CDR3 DNA: TGTGCCAGCAGTGAAACTAGGAACACTGAAGCTTTCTTT.

The J gene is TRBJ2-1, the V gene TRBV7-2; possibly TRBD1 for D (6 bases). Looked up from germline, CDR1 is SGHTA and CDR2 is FQGNSA. The V and J ends lost 5 bases and 10 bases respectively, with 9 bases between them. The CDR3 covers 11 residues. The CDR3 bases are TGTGCCAGCAGCCCAGGGGCGGAGCAGTTCTTC. This encodes CASSPGAEQFF.

There are a few counts of this clone. This chain uses TRBV4-1 with TRBJ1-5; D is unresolved. Germline-derived CDR1 and CDR2 are MGHRA and YSYEKL. V dropped 0 bases and J dropped 3 bases, with 9 bases sitting between them. This CDR3 is 15 amino acids long. In DNA form, the CDR3 reads TGCGCCAGCAGCCAAGAATGGGAGAACAATCAGCCCCAGCATTTT. Translating gives CASSQEWENNQPQHF.

The rearrangement links TRBV7-3 to TRBJ2-3, with 7 nucleotides matching TRBD2. The CDR3 has 17 amino acids. Germline values: CDR1 SGHTA, CDR2 FQGTGA. With V trimmed by 1 base and J by 3 bases, 10 bases remained unmatched. CDR3 sequence reads: CASSLIGREEGTDTQYF. In DNA, the CDR3 is TGTGCCAGCAGCTTAATAGGTCGGGAGGAGGGGACAGATACGCAGTATTTT.

The chain employs TRBV30 and TRBJ1-2, with D perhaps matching TRBD1 (5 bases). The ends were cut back, 5 bases at V and 2 bases at J, with 12 bases in the middle. This CDR3 comprises 13 residues. Germline CDR1 and CDR2: GTSNPN and SVGIG (reference sequence). CDR3 nucleotides: TGTGCCTGGGGAGACAGACCGAACTATGGCTACACCTTC. Translation gives CAWGDRPNYGYTF.